The source of this T cell receptor beta chain is a study of OX40 agonist ivuxolimab in advanced cancers. Across the study: Patients were roughly 81% male with ages roughly 20 to 90, mean approximately 58.

Germline loops: CDR1 SGHRS, CDR2 YFSETQ. CDR3 length: 16 amino acids. V lost 0 bases and J lost 1, with 11 bases in between. Here immunoSEQ multiplex PCR was the method, and the copy in TCRdb shows in-frame clones only, minus some. This sample has 73,000 or so clones; around nine tenths occur once, and the top ten carry over 0.65%. For this clone: Its antigen remains unknown.

General study results and limits: Compared with CD4+, CD8+ T cells on average had more expanded clones.

The TCR originated in an adult with an advanced solid tumor such as melanoma, head and neck, liver or kidney cancer. The sample was CD4+ or CD8+ T cells sorted from blood, taken in a trial of the OX40 agonist ivuxolimab. This chain connects TRBV5-1 to TRBJ1-5; possibly TRBD1 for D (6 bases). The CDR3 region has the DNA TGCGCCAGCAGCTTGGAGGGGGGCGTAAGCAATCAGCCCCAGCATTTT. It encodes CASSLEGGVSNQPQHF.